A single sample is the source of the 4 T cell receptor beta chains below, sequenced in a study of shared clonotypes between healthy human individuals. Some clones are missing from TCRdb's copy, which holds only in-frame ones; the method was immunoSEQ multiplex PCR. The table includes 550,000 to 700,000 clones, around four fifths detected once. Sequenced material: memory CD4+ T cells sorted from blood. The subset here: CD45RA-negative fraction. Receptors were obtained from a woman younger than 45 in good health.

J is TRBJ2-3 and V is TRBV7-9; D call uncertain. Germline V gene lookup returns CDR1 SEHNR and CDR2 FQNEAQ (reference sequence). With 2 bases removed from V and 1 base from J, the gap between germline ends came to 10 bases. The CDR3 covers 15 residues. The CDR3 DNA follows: TGTGCCAGCAGCTTACAAAGGTCTCGCACAGATACGCAGTATTTT. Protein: CASSLQRSRTDTQYF.

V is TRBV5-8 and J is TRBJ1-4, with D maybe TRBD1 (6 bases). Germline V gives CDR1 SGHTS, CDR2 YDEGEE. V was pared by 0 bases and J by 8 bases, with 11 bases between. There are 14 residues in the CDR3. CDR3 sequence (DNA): TGTGCCAGCAGCTTGGTGGGGACAAAAGAAAAACTGTTTTTT. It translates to CASSLVGTKEKLFF.

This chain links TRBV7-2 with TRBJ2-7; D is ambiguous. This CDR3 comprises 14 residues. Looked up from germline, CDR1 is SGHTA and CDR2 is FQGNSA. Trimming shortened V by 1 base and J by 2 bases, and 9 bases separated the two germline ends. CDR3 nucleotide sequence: TGTGCCAGCAGCTTAGAGGGCTGGACCTACGAGCAGTACTTC. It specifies CASSLEGWTYEQYF.

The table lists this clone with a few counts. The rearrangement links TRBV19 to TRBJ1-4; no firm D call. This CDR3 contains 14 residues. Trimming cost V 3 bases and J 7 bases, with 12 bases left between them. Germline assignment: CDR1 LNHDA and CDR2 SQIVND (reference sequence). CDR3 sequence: CASSIFEGSEKLFF. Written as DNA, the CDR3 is TGTGCCAGTAGTATTTTCGAAGGCAGTGAAAAACTGTTTTTT.